Below are 20 T cell receptor beta chains sequenced from a single sample in a study of shared clonotypes between healthy human individuals. TCRdb keeps only in-frame clones here, not all; method: immunoSEQ multiplex PCR. The table shows a few hundred thousand clones, with roughly 96% occurring only once. Naive-designated CD8 cells lacked CD45RO, were positively enriched for CCR7, and omitted terminally differentiated effector memory CD45RA+ cells. Sequenced sample: naive CD8+ T cells sorted from blood. These TCRs come from a woman between 25 and 40 years old in good health.

This clone occurred a few times. The chain uses TRBV28 and TRBJ1-2; no clear D. V dropped 0 bases and J dropped 6 bases, with 8 bases sitting between them. The CDR3 length is 13 residues. CDR1 and CDR2 from the germline V gene are MDHEN and SYDVKM. The CDR3 coding sequence is TGTGCCAGCAGTTTATGGGATCCGCATGGCTACACCTTC. Amino acids: CASSLWDPHGYTF.

This rearrangement joins TRBV14 to TRBJ2-4; 9 bases map to TRBD1. The CDR3 length is 16 residues. The germline gives CDR1 SGHDN, CDR2 FVKESK. Losses at the gene ends were 0 bases for V and 5 bases for J; bases not matched to a gene: 5. The CDR3 sequence is CASSQDRRTGENIQYF. The CDR3 DNA reads TGTGCCAGCAGCCAAGATCGTAGGACAGGGGAAAACATTCAGTACTTC.

The V and J genes are TRBV27 and TRBJ2-7; D remains unclear. The ends were cut back, 6 bases at V and 2 bases at J, with 11 bases in the middle. The CDR3 consists of 13 residues. Germline CDR1 MNHEY, CDR2 SMNVEV (reference sequence). The CDR3 loop reads CASRTTDTYEQYF. CDR3 DNA sequence: TGTGCCAGCAGAACTACCGATACCTACGAGCAGTACTTC.

The V gene is TRBV4-1, the J gene TRBJ2-1; possibly TRBD1 for D (5 bases). V was clipped by 4 bases and J by 8 bases, with 15 bases between them. Germline lookup yields CDR1 MGHRA and CDR2 YSYEKL. The CDR3 extends over 14 amino acids. Written as DNA, the CDR3 is TGCGCCAGCAGCCTAATAGGTGACAGCCATGAGCAGTTCTTC. This encodes CASSLIGDSHEQFF.

The chain uses TRBV6-5 and TRBJ2-1, with D perhaps matching TRBD1 (6 bases). Trimming removed 6 bases at V and 2 bases at J, with 14 bases between. The germline gives CDR1 MNHEY, CDR2 SVGAGI. This CDR3 contains 15 residues. CDR3 DNA: TGTGCCAGCAGCCGCGACAGGTCCCCCTACAATGAGCAGTTCTTC. Its protein product is CASSRDRSPYNEQFF.

A remark on this clone: Distinct nucleotide sequences in the sample also encode this CDR3. The chain couples TRBV5-6 to TRBJ2-7; D unresolved. The CDR3 runs to 12 residues. Germline V gene sequence: CDR1 SGHDT, CDR2 YYEEEE. The V and J ends lost 0 bases and 4 bases respectively, with 5 bases between them. CDR3 amino acids: CASSLGDYEQYF. In nucleotides, the CDR3 is TGTGCCAGCAGCTTGGGGGATTACGAGCAGTACTTC.

CDR3 coding DNA: TGTGCCAGCAGTTCCCGCGCTAGCCGATCCTACAATGAGCAGTTCTTC. Amino acid sequence: CASSSRASRSYNEQFF. The J gene is TRBJ2-1, the V gene TRBV6-5, with D possibly matching TRBD2 (5 bases). The CDR3 covers 16 residues. CDR1 is MNHEY and CDR2 is SVGAGI in the germline V gene. Trimming cost V 4 bases and J 1 base, with 14 bases left between them.

The rearrangement uses TRBV27 and TRBJ2-7; TRBD2 is a possible D gene (5 bases). The CDR3 runs to 13 residues. Trimming removed 3 bases at V and 3 bases at J, with 9 bases between. The germline gives CDR1 MNHEY, CDR2 SMNVEV (reference sequence). DNA of the CDR3: TGTGCCAGCAGTTTGCTAGCCAACTACGAGCAGTACTTC. This sequence encodes CASSLLANYEQYF.

The V and J genes are TRBV7-7 and TRBJ2-2; 7 bases match TRBD2. This CDR3 has 14 amino acids. J was trimmed by 7 bases and V by 0 bases; bases with no gene match: 2. Germline V gene sequence: CDR1 SSHAT, CDR2 FNYEAQ (reference sequence). The CDR3 region has the DNA TGTGCCAGCAGCTTAGCTGGGACTAACGGGGAGCTGTTTTTT. Its protein product is CASSLAGTNGELFF.

The V and J genes are TRBV27 and TRBJ1-1; tentatively, D is TRBD1 (6 bases). Trimming removed 3 bases at V and 5 bases at J, with 13 bases between. The germline V gene has CDR1 MNHEY and CDR2 SMNVEV (reference sequence). This CDR3 spans 14 amino acids. CDR3 nucleotide sequence: TGTGCCAGCAGTTTCCGGGAGGGGGGGACTGAAGCTTTCTTT. As protein: CASSFREGGTEAFF.

This chain uses TRBV13 with TRBJ2-5; D remains ambiguous. Per the germline V gene, CDR1 is PRHDT and CDR2 is FYEKMQ (reference sequence). V lost 5 bases, J lost 9 bases, and 7 bases lay in between. This CDR3 is 10 amino acids long. CDR3 DNA sequence: TGTGCCAGCAGCCCCGGAGCCCAGTACTTC. This sequence encodes CASSPGAQYF.

This sequence joins TRBV30 and TRBJ2-1; TRBD2 agrees at 10 bases. V lost 5 bases and J lost 2; bases outside the gene matches: 3. Germline values: CDR1 GTSNPN, CDR2 SVGIG (reference sequence). There are 14 residues in the CDR3. CDR3 loop: CAWGLAATYNEQFF. The CDR3 coding sequence is TGTGCCTGGGGACTAGCGGCAACCTACAATGAGCAGTTCTTC.

The genes are TRBV11-2 and TRBJ2-7; D gene uncertain. CDR3 length: 13 residues. V was pared by 5 bases and J by 1 base, with 9 bases between. Germline lookup yields CDR1 SGHAT and CDR2 FQNNGV. CDR3 sequence: CASSPDHSYEQYF. Written as DNA, the CDR3 is TGTGCCAGCAGCCCCGACCATTCCTACGAGCAGTACTTC. The complete variable domain, with remaining parts taken from reference TRBV11-2 and TRBJ2-7, reads EAGVAQSPRYKIIEKRQSVAFWCNPISGHATLYWYQQILGQGPKLLIQFQNNGVVDDSQLPKDRFSAERLKGVDSTLKIQPAKLEDSAVYLCASSPDHSYEQYFGPGTRLTVT.

This clone has only one observation. This chain joins TRBV11-1 and TRBJ2-7; 7 nucleotides match TRBD1. The CDR3 contains 15 residues. Germline V lookup: CDR1 SGHAT, CDR2 FQDESV (reference sequence). V gave up 5 bases and J gave up 1 base; unmatched junction bases: 8. The CDR3 DNA reads as TGTGCCAGCAGCGAGACCGGGACAGAATCCTACGAGCAGTACTTC. Translation gives CASSETGTESYEQYF. The full variable domain, with the rest looked up from reference TRBV11-1 and TRBJ2-7, is EAEVAQSPRYKITEKSQAVAFWCDPISGHATLYWYRQILGQGPELLVQFQDESVVDDSQLPKDRFSAERLKGVDSTLKIQPAELGDSAMYLCASSETGTESYEQYFGPGTRLTVT.

The rearrangement links TRBV2 to TRBJ2-2; TRBD1 aligns across 7 bases. Germline V gene data show CDR1 as SNHLY and CDR2 as FYNNEI. With 8 bases clipped from V and 4 bases from J, the junction kept 13 bases outside the gene matches. The CDR3 contains 16 residues. The CDR3 here is CASRDSLAAPTGELFF. CDR3 nucleotides: TGTGCCAGCCGGGACAGTTTGGCGGCGCCCACCGGGGAGCTGTTTTTT. Together with reference TRBV2 and TRBJ2-2, the CDR3 gives the full variable domain: EPEVTQTPSHQVTQMGQEVILRCVPISNHLYFYWYRQILGQKVEFLVSFYNNEISEKSEIFDDQFSVERPDGSNFTLKIRSTKLEDSAMYFCASRDSLAAPTGELFFGEGSRLTVL.

The rearrangement links TRBV13 to TRBJ2-3, with D tentatively TRBD2 (6 bases). Germline V gene data show CDR1 as PRHDT and CDR2 as FYEKMQ (reference sequence). V lost 2 bases, J lost 0 bases, and 27 bases lay in between. The CDR3 loop spans 21 amino acids. The CDR3 nucleotides are TGTGCCAGCAGCTTACGGGGGACCGTGAGTGCCGCTTCCACTAGCACAGATACGCAGTATTTT. Translating gives CASSLRGTVSAASTSTDTQYF.

The genes are TRBV27 and TRBJ2-1; a weak D match, TRBD2 (6 bases). The CDR3 runs 15 residues. CDR1 is MNHEY and CDR2 is SMNVEV in the germline V gene (reference sequence). The V and J ends lost 5 bases and 0 bases respectively, with 11 bases between them. CDR3 amino acids: CASSMGLTSYNEQFF. The DNA for the CDR3 is TGTGCCAGCAGTATGGGACTGACCTCCTACAATGAGCAGTTCTTC.

This chain links TRBV5-1 with TRBJ2-1, with TRBD2 as a possible D gene (7 bases). With 0 bases removed from V and 3 bases from J, the gap between germline ends came to 10 bases. Germline lookup yields CDR1 SGHRS and CDR2 YFSETQ. The CDR3 spans 15 residues. The CDR3 sequence: CASSLAGGYYNEQFF. The CDR3 DNA reads as TGCGCCAGCAGCTTGGCGGGGGGCTACTACAATGAGCAGTTCTTC.

The chain joins TRBV7-9 to TRBJ2-7, with D possibly being TRBD2 (7 bases). Germline V lookup: CDR1 SEHNR, CDR2 FQNEAQ (reference sequence). V was cut by 6 bases and J by 5 bases, with 11 bases left in between. This CDR3 is 12 amino acids long. The CDR3 loop is CASSGGADEQYF. The CDR3 DNA reads TGTGCCAGCAGTGGGGGGGCCGACGAGCAGTACTTC.

This sequence joins TRBV28 and TRBJ2-2; possible D gene TRBD2, 5 bases. CDR3 length equals 15 residues. Trimming took off 8 bases at V and 3 bases at J, with 16 bases between the two ends. The germline gives CDR1 MDHEN, CDR2 SYDVKM. CDR3 amino acids: CASYVGRAYTGELFF. CDR3 in DNA: TGTGCCAGCTACGTCGGGCGGGCCTACACCGGGGAGCTGTTTTTT.